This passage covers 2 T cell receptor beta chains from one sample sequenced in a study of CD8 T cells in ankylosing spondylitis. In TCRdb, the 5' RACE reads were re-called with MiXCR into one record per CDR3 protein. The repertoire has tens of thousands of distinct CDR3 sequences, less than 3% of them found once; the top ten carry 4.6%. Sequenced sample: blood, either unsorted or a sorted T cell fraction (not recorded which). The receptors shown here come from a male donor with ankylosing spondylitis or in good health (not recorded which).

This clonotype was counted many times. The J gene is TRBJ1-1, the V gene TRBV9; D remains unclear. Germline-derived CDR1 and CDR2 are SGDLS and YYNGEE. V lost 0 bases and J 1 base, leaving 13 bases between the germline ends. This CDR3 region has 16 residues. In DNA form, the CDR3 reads TGTGCCAGCAGCGTAGGAGGTCGACCACCGAACACTGAAGCTTTCTTT. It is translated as CASSVGGRPPNTEAFF.

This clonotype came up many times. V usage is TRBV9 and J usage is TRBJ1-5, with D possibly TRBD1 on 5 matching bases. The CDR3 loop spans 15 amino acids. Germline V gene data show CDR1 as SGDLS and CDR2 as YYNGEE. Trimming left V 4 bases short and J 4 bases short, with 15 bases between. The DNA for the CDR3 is TGTGCCAGCAGCCCCTGGGGCGAACCAAATCAGCCCCAGCATTTT. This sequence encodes CASSPWGEPNQPQHF.